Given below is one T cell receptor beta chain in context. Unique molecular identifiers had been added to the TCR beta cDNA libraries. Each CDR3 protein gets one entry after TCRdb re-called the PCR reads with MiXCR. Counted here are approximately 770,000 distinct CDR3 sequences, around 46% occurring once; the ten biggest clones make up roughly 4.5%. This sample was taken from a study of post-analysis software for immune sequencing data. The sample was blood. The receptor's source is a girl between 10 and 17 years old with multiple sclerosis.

In DNA, the CDR3 is TGTGCCATCAGTGAACGGCTAGCGGGAGGGAATGAGCAGTTCTTC. Amino acids: CAISERLAGGNEQFF. This chain connects TRBV10-3 to TRBJ2-1, with 12 bases that match TRBD2. V shed 3 bases, J shed 7 bases, and the junction held 4 bases outside the gene matches. Germline V gene sequence: CDR1 ENHRY, CDR2 SYGVKD. This CDR3 has 15 amino acids.